This T cell receptor beta chain originates from a study of cytomegalovirus exposure and HLA in healthy donors. Whole-study findings and limits: Cytomegalovirus status was reportedly diagnosed by the classifier with high specificity and sensitivity. There were under 200 TCR beta chains listed as cytomegalovirus-associated. In vitro experiments confirmed that three CMV-associated chains were specific for CMV antigens.

In this sample, this clone turned up once. The antigen remains undetermined. Looked up from germline, CDR1 is MNHNS and CDR2 is SASEGT. The ends were cut back, 2 bases at V and 2 bases at J, with 12 bases in the middle. The CDR3 is 15 residues long. Researchers ran the PCR with 60 Vbeta and 13 Jbeta primers. Produced via immunoSEQ multiplex PCR; TCRdb's table is partial and in-frame only. The sample includes fewer than 120,000 clones, about 90% of them seen just once. This sequence originates from a man in his forties or fifties in good health and CMV-seronegative. Sequencing was performed on PBMCs. This chain joins TRBV6-1 and TRBJ1-2, with D possibly being TRBD1 (5 bases). This chain's CDR3 is CASSEPRAGNYGYTF. DNA of the CDR3: TGTGCCAGCAGTGAACCCCGGGCAGGGAACTATGGCTACACCTTC.